These 8 T cell receptor beta chains were sequenced from one sample in a study of OX40 agonist ivuxolimab in advanced cancers. Assay: immunoSEQ multiplex PCR; the TCRdb copy retains only in-frame clones and omits some. The data show 30,000 to 45,000 clones, roughly 82% seen once. The sequencing here drew on CD4+ or CD8+ T cells sorted from blood, taken in a trial of the OX40 agonist ivuxolimab. Receptors originate from an adult with an advanced solid tumor such as melanoma, head and neck, liver or kidney cancer.

V usage is TRBV30 and J usage is TRBJ1-6, with D tentatively TRBD1 (5 bases). Germline V gene lookup returns CDR1 GTSNPN and CDR2 SVGIG (reference sequence). The CDR3 contains 11 residues. Trimming left V 1 base short and J 12 bases short, with 7 bases between. The CDR3, as DNA: TGTGCCTGGAGTGGGGGACTACCCCTCCACTTT. Translation: CAWSGGLPLHF.

The rearrangement uses TRBV4-2 and TRBJ2-1; tentative D call: TRBD2 (5 bases). CDR1 LGHNA and CDR2 YNFKEQ come from the germline V gene. This CDR3 comprises 16 residues. Trimming left V 1 base short and J 7 bases short, with 17 bases between. CDR3 DNA sequence: TGTGCCAGCAGCCAAGCGGCAGCGACTATCCTAAATGAGCAGTTCTTC. It encodes CASSQAAATILNEQFF.

The chain carries TRBV5-8 and TRBJ1-2, with TRBD1 as a possible D gene (5 bases). This CDR3 spans 14 amino acids. CDR1 is SGHTS and CDR2 is YDEGEE in the germline V gene. Trimming cost V 4 bases and J 3 bases, with 13 bases left between them. CDR3 sequence: CASSRRVLDYGYTF. Here the CDR3 DNA reads TGTGCCAGCAGCCGCAGGGTTCTCGACTATGGCTACACCTTC. Full variable domain (rest looked up from reference TRBV5-8 and TRBJ1-2): EAGVTQSPTHLIKTRGQQATLRCSPISGHTSVYWYQQALGLGLQFLLWYDEGEERNRGNFPPRFSGRQFPNYSSELNVNALELEDSALYLCASSRRVLDYGYTFGSGTRLTVV.

The chain carries TRBV7-2 and TRBJ2-5; 8 bases fit TRBD2. The CDR3 is 19 residues long. The germline V gene encodes CDR1 SGHTA and CDR2 FQGNSA. With V trimmed by 2 bases and J by 1 base, 15 bases remained unmatched. CDR3 loop: CASSLRPSLGAGGQETQYF. In DNA form, the CDR3 reads TGTGCCAGCAGCTTAAGGCCCAGCCTTGGCGCGGGGGGCCAAGAGACCCAGTACTTC.

The V and J genes are TRBV4-3 and TRBJ2-1; TRBD2 matches 13 bases. This CDR3 has 16 amino acids. In germline, CDR1 is LGHNA, CDR2 YSLEER. V was clipped by 5 bases and J by 2 bases; unmatched bases: 3. CDR3 sequence reads: CASSSTSGGTYNEQFF. CDR3 nucleotides: TGCGCCAGCAGCTCGACTAGCGGGGGGACCTACAATGAGCAGTTCTTC.

CDR3 amino acids: CASSPRTSGRDGTQYF. The CDR3 coding sequence is TGTGCCAGCAGCCCCCGGACTAGCGGGCGCGACGGTACGCAGTATTTT. The genes are TRBV7-6 and TRBJ2-3; 11 bases match TRBD2. Looked up from germline, CDR1 is SGHVS and CDR2 is FNYEAQ. J lost 8 bases, V lost 5 bases, and 12 bases had no gene match. The CDR3 consists of 16 residues.

This chain links TRBV30 with TRBJ1-4; no reliable D call. Between the trimmed V and J ends, which lost 4 bases and 2 bases, there was a span of 8 bases. The length of the CDR3 is 13 residues. Germline V gene lookup returns CDR1 GTSNPN and CDR2 SVGIG (reference sequence). CDR3 nucleotides: TGTGCCTGGACCCGAGGGACTAATGAAAAACTGTTTTTT. Its translation is CAWTRGTNEKLFF. Looking up the rest from reference TRBV30 and TRBJ1-4 gives the full variable domain: SQTIHQWPATLVQPVGSPLSLECTVEGTSNPNLYWYRQAAGRGLQLLFYSVGIGQISSEVPQNLSASRPQDRQFILSSKKLLLSDSGFYLCAWTRGTNEKLFFGSGTQLSVL.

The rearrangement links TRBV5-1 to TRBJ1-2; 12 positions match TRBD1. The V and J ends lost 4 bases and 8 bases, in that order; junction bases with no gene match: 9. This CDR3 contains 15 residues. Germline-derived CDR1 and CDR2 are SGHRS and YFSETQ. The CDR3 loop is CASSPGTGGAEGYTF. CDR3 in DNA: TGCGCCAGCAGCCCCGGGACAGGGGGCGCCGAGGGCTACACCTTC.